The 2 T cell receptor beta chains given below trace back to one sample, sequenced in a study of blood T cell repertoires in COVID-19 (TCRdb year 2020). The library came from the immunoSEQ multiplex PCR assay. TCRdb provides this immuneACCESS table in a form limited to in-frame rearrangements. Some clones are lacking; in checked studies, under half of them reflect an unresolved V gene, and why the rest are absent is not known. The table for this sample lists roughly 180,000 clones; approximately 82% of them were counted only once. Of the sample, about 4.4% is held by the ten largest clones. Sequenced input: PBMCs or T cells enriched from blood (not recorded which). The receptors originated from a woman aged 45-59 years who had recovered from COVID-19.

The chain employs TRBV6-5 and TRBJ1-6; a possible D gene is TRBD1 (5 bases). Germline V gene data show CDR1 as MNHEY and CDR2 as SVGAGI. The CDR3 covers 15 residues. Trimming cost V 2 bases and J 7 bases, with 12 bases left between them. This chain's CDR3 is CASSYTQGGNSPLHF. In DNA form, the CDR3 reads TGTGCCAGCAGTTACACTCAGGGAGGGAATTCACCCCTCCACTTT.

The chain has TRBV7-2 and TRBJ2-5, with 7 nucleotides matching TRBD1. With 5 bases clipped from V and 4 bases from J, the junction kept 7 bases outside the gene matches. This CDR3 region has 14 residues. Per the germline V gene, CDR1 is SGHTA and CDR2 is FQGNSA. The CDR3 sequence is CASSETGQGETQYF. CDR3 in DNA: TGTGCCAGCAGCGAGACAGGGCAGGGAGAGACCCAGTACTTC.